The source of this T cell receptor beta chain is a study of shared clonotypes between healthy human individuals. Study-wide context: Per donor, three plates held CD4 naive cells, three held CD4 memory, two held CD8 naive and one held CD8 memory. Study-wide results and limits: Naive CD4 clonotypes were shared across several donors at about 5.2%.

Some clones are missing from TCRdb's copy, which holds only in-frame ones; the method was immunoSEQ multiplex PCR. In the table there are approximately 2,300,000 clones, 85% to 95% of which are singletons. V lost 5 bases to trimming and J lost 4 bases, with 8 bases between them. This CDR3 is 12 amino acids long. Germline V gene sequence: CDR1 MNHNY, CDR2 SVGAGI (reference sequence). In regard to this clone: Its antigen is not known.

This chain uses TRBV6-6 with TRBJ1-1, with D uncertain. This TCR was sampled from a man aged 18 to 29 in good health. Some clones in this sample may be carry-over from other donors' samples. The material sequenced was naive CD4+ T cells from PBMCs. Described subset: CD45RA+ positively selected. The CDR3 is CASSMGFTEAFF. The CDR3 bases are TGTGCCAGCAGTATGGGGTTCACTGAAGCTTTCTTT.